The T cell receptor beta chain described here comes from a study of OX40 agonist ivuxolimab in advanced cancers. Comments on this clone: The antigen remains undetermined.

There are 15 residues in the CDR3. V was clipped by 4 bases and J by 3 bases, with 15 bases between them. Germline V gene data show CDR1 as KGHSH and CDR2 as LQKENI. Sequencing used immunoSEQ multiplex PCR; TCRdb keeps in-frame clones, though not all of them. The sample shows 55,000 to 65,000 clones, around 87% of them seen only once. Study findings and constraints: What antigens the expanded peripheral T cells recognized was never established.

The TCR was taken from an adult with an advanced solid tumor such as melanoma, head and neck, liver or kidney cancer. This chain links TRBV18 with TRBJ1-2, with a weak D call TRBD1 (5 bases). The sample was CD4+ or CD8+ T cells sorted from blood, taken in a trial of the OX40 agonist ivuxolimab. The CDR3 sequence is CASSLFETEYYGYTF. For the CDR3, the DNA is TGTGCCAGCTCACTGTTTGAGACAGAATACTATGGCTACACCTTC.